The clone carrying this T cell receptor (beta chain) was seen many times. As yet, its antigen is unknown. The entry originates in a study of T cell repertoires in cytomegalovirus infection. At the level of the study: Both CMV infection and a matching HLA type were indicated by public TCR beta signatures.

TCRdb re-derived calls from the reads in MiXCR, one entry per CDR3 protein. The data show almost 500,000 distinct CDR3 sequences, with around 11% seen just once and around 9.6% held by the top ten. General study results and limits: The cumulative frequency of public TCR beta families identified carriers of CMV plus the relevant HLA. CMV-specific HLA-C-restricted TCR beta clonotypes dominated the ex vivo response.

Germline lookup yields CDR1 MNHEY and CDR2 SVGAGI. The CDR3 extends over 14 amino acids. V lost 6 bases, J lost 8 bases, and 8 bases stayed unmatched. The sequenced material came from PBMCs. This clonotype was obtained from a human donor in good health (CMV status not recorded). Some clones in this sample may be carry-over from other donors' samples. The chain joins TRBV6-5 to TRBJ2-2, with TRBD1 matching 8 bases. The CDR3 loop is CASSLDRGGGELFF. The CDR3 bases are TGTGCCAGCAGCCTTGACAGGGGAGGTGGGGAGCTGTTTTTT.